This TCR beta chain was recorded in a study of CD8 T cells in ankylosing spondylitis. V dropped 5 bases and J dropped 2 bases, with 14 bases sitting between them. Germline V lookup: CDR1 DFQATT, CDR2 SNEGSKA (reference sequence). This CDR3 has 14 residues. Turning to this clonotype: Its antigen is as yet unknown.

TCR beta libraries were made by quantitative 5'-RACE with molecular barcodes. Each CDR3 protein is one row after TCRdb ran MiXCR on the 5' RACE reads. This table has under 30,000 distinct CDR3 sequences, approximately 13% appearing once. Overall study findings and caveats: Disease-linked clones were reportedly significantly enriched in matched ankylosing spondylitis synovial fluid.

The rearrangement uses TRBV20-1 and TRBJ2-3, with D possibly being TRBD2 (6 bases). The source material was blood. This TCR derives from a male donor with ankylosing spondylitis or in good health (not recorded which). The DNA for the CDR3 is TGCAGTGCTCCATCCGGGACTCTCACAGATACGCAGTATTTT. This sequence encodes CSAPSGTLTDTQYF.